This is a list of T cell receptor beta chains from one sample in a study of blood T cells in healthy people across ages. TCRdb re-called the 5' RACE reads with MiXCR, one entry per CDR3 protein. The table lists some 710,000 distinct CDR3 sequences, 35% to 60% of them singletons, with 15% to 20% in the top ten. The source material was blood. Receptor source: an elderly man in good health. Each CDR3 is given with its conserved first and last residue. The order of the fields is clone size, J gene, D gene, V gene, CDR3 protein, CDR3 DNA. The D gene is left open where the match is weak. Clone size is shown for a subset of rows, as once, few, many or a class of expanded clone.

size: few
J: TRBJ2-3
D: -
V: TRBV7-2
CDR3: CASSLGAGSRGTDTQYF
DNA: TGTGCCAGCAGCTTAGGGGCGGGGTCGCGCGGCACAGATACGCAGTATTTT

size: -
J: TRBJ2-4
D: TRBD1
V: TRBV18
CDR3: CASSPFQGDENIQYF
DNA: TGTGCCAGCTCACCCTTCCAGGGGGATGAAAACATTCAGTACTTC

size: -
J: TRBJ1-5
D: -
V: TRBV4-1
CDR3: CASSQDRRVNQPQHF
DNA: TGCGCCAGCAGCCAAGATAGACGGGTCAATCAGCCCCAGCATTTT

size: -
J: TRBJ2-7
D: TRBD2
V: TRBV20-1
CDR3: CSARVASGIYEQYF
DNA: TGCAGTGCTAGAGTAGCTAGCGGGATCTACGAGCAGTACTTC

size: once
J: TRBJ2-3
D: -
V: TRBV12-3/TRBV12-4
CDR3: CASKMADTQYF
DNA: TGTGCCAGCAAGATGGCAGATACGCAGTATTTT

size: few
J: TRBJ2-5
D: TRBD1
V: TRBV27
CDR3: CASRRQGTGQETQYF
DNA: TGTGCCAGCAGGCGCCAGGGGACAGGTCAAGAGACCCAGTACTTC

size: few
J: TRBJ2-1
D: -
V: TRBV15
CDR3: CATSRVLANNEQFF
DNA: TGTGCCACCAGCAGAGTTTTAGCGAACAATGAGCAGTTCTTC

size: -
J: TRBJ2-1
D: -
V: TRBV12-3/TRBV12-4
CDR3: CASSIGAGSNEQFF
DNA: TGTGCCAGCAGTATAGGGGCCGGATCCAATGAGCAGTTCTTC

size: -
J: TRBJ2-7
D: -
V: TRBV5-1
CDR3: CASSGNGQSYEQYF
DNA: TGCGCCAGCAGCGGTAACGGACAGTCCTACGAGCAGTACTTC

size: few
J: TRBJ2-5
D: -
V: TRBV12-3/TRBV12-4
CDR3: CASSSQGPEETQYF
DNA: TGTGCCAGCAGTTCACAGGGTCCGGAGGAGACCCAGTACTTC

size: few
J: TRBJ2-1
D: -
V: TRBV20-1
CDR3: CSARDLGLARNEQFF
DNA: TGCAGTGCTAGAGATCTGGGGCTAGCGCGCAATGAGCAGTTCTTC

size: few
J: TRBJ2-1
D: TRBD2
V: TRBV7-9
CDR3: CASSSSSLAGVGNEQFF
DNA: TGTGCCAGCAGCTCTTCGTCGTTAGCGGGAGTGGGGAATGAGCAGTTCTTC

size: -
J: TRBJ2-3
D: -
V: TRBV28
CDR3: CASSRRSSTDTQYF
DNA: TGTGCCAGCAGCCGTAGATCTAGCACAGATACGCAGTATTTT

size: few
J: TRBJ1-2
D: -
V: TRBV27
CDR3: CASTSTSGILYGYTF
DNA: TGTGCCAGCACGTCGACCTCAGGGATCCTCTATGGCTACACCTTC

size: once
J: TRBJ2-3
D: TRBD1
V: TRBV12-3/TRBV12-4
CDR3: CASSLGQGGADTQYF
DNA: TGTGCCAGCAGTTTAGGACAGGGGGGAGCAGATACGCAGTATTTT

size: -
J: TRBJ2-2
D: TRBD1
V: TRBV29-1
CDR3: CSVRTGGGSGELFF
DNA: TGCAGCGTCCGGACAGGGGGAGGATCCGGGGAGCTGTTTTTT

size: many
J: TRBJ2-1
D: TRBD1
V: TRBV6-4
CDR3: CASSDGQGNYNEQFF
DNA: TGTGCCAGCAGTGACGGACAGGGAAACTACAATGAGCAGTTCTTC

size: -
J: TRBJ2-4
D: TRBD1
V: TRBV29-1
CDR3: CSVAQDRGGIQYF
DNA: TGCAGCGTTGCGCAGGACAGGGGTGGCATTCAGTACTTC

size: -
J: TRBJ1-1
D: -
V: TRBV9
CDR3: CASSAWGGRNTEAFF
DNA: TGTGCCAGCAGCGCCTGGGGAGGGAGGAACACTGAAGCTTTCTTT

size: many
J: TRBJ2-1
D: TRBD2
V: TRBV5-6
CDR3: CASHRELAGNEQFF
DNA: TGTGCCAGCCACCGAGAGCTAGCGGGGAATGAGCAGTTCTTC

size: few
J: TRBJ2-1
D: -
V: TRBV20-1
CDR3: CSASHPGGYNEQFF
DNA: TGCAGTGCTAGTCACCCAGGAGGGTACAATGAGCAGTTCTTC

size: -
J: TRBJ2-7
D: TRBD2
V: TRBV20-1
CDR3: CSPLQGLASSYEQYF
DNA: TGCAGCCCCCTCCAGGGACTAGCGAGCTCCTACGAGCAGTACTTC

size: -
J: TRBJ1-1
D: -
V: TRBV15
CDR3: CATSRGLRNTEAFF
DNA: TGTGCCACCAGCCGGGGACTGAGGAACACTGAAGCTTTCTTT

size: few
J: TRBJ2-7
D: -
V: TRBV5-1
CDR3: CASSRDSLGNEQYF
DNA: TGCGCCAGCAGCCGGGACTCCCTAGGGAATGAGCAGTACTTC